The 26 T cell receptor beta chains reported below all come from one sample, sequenced in a study of HIV-infected patients and healthy controls. One entry per CDR3 protein results from TCRdb running MiXCR on the 5' RACE reads. The sample gives tens of thousands of distinct CDR3 sequences, 15% to 20% of which show up once; more than 1.2% is in the top ten. Sequences were obtained from CD4+ T cells from blood. The receptor source for this set is a human donor in good health.

This chain connects TRBV20-1 to TRBJ1-1; no firm D call. Germline-derived CDR1 and CDR2 are DFQATT and SNEGSKA (reference sequence). The ends were cut back, 0 bases at V and 4 bases at J, with 15 bases in the middle. This CDR3 contains 15 residues. Here the CDR3 DNA reads TGCAGTGCTAGAGATTCGGTGAGGGCAGCCACTGAAGCTTTCTTT. Protein: CSARDSVRAATEAFF.

The chain couples TRBV5-6 to TRBJ2-5; D could derive from TRBD1 or TRBD2 (5 bases each). The CDR3 is 15 amino acids. Germline CDR1 and CDR2: SGHDT and YYEEEE. The V end was cut by 0 bases, the J end by 1 base, with 10 bases between. This CDR3 is CASSLAGAIQETQYF. In DNA, the CDR3 is TGTGCCAGCAGCTTGGCCGGGGCTATCCAAGAGACCCAGTACTTC.

This clonotype was recorded at least ten times. The chain carries TRBV20-1 and TRBJ2-3, with D possibly matching TRBD1 (5 bases). There are 13 residues in the CDR3. V shed 3 bases and J shed 0 bases, with 7 bases lying between them. The germline V gene has CDR1 DFQATT and CDR2 SNEGSKA (reference sequence). The CDR3 DNA reads TGCAGTGCTAGGGACACCAGCACAGATACGCAGTATTTT. Encoded protein: CSARDTSTDTQYF.

V usage is TRBV9 and J usage is TRBJ1-3; D is unclear. Trimming took 2 bases from V and 3 from J, leaving 0 bases between them. This CDR3 contains 11 residues. Germline-derived CDR1 and CDR2 are SGDLS and YYNGEE. The CDR3 DNA reads as TGTGCCAGCAGCGTTGGAAACACCATATATTTT. Amino acid sequence: CASSVGNTIYF.

The chain combines TRBV5-1 with TRBJ2-1; 8 positions match TRBD1. The junction had 7 bases not matched to a gene; V was cut back by 0 bases and J by 5 bases. This CDR3 comprises 16 residues. Germline-derived CDR1 and CDR2 are SGHRS and YFSETQ. This CDR3 is CASSLVYGTGHNEQFF. CDR3 nucleotide sequence: TGCGCCAGCAGCTTGGTGTATGGGACAGGCCACAATGAGCAGTTCTTC.

This clonotype was observed at least ten times. The chain is built from TRBV10-3 and TRBJ2-5; no reliable D call. CDR1 and CDR2 (germline): ENHRY, SYGVKD. Trimming took off 3 bases at V and 0 bases at J, with 11 bases between the two ends. The CDR3 length is 15 residues. This CDR3 reads CAISEQIGYQETQYF. The CDR3 nucleotides read TGTGCCATCAGTGAACAGATCGGGTACCAAGAGACCCAGTACTTC.

This clonotype has more than one count but fewer than ten. The J gene is TRBJ1-5, the V gene TRBV20-1; D perhaps matches TRBD1 (5 bases). The V and J ends lost 5 bases and 2 bases respectively, with 13 bases between them. CDR1 DFQATT and CDR2 SNEGSKA come from the germline V gene (reference sequence). This CDR3 contains 14 residues. The CDR3 coding sequence is TGCAGTGCTGGGATTACAGGTCGCAATCAGCCCCAGCATTTT. As protein: CSAGITGRNQPQHF.

In this sample, this clonotype turned up many times. Here the CDR3 omits its conserved ending phenylalanine or tryptophan, so a read error is the likely source. No DNA is shown, since the ends of the CDR3 on it are uncertain; the CDR3 is the one TCRdb lists. The chain employs TRBV7-9 and TRBJ2-5. Ends included, the CDR3 has 10 residues. Germline V CDR1 and CDR2: SEHNR, FQNEAQ (reference sequence). The CDR3 sequence: CASSPLPTVI.

This clonotype was seen a few times. A much larger clone lies one base from this, so it may be a read error. The rearrangement uses TRBV20-1 and TRBJ2-3; tentatively, D is TRBD2 (6 bases). The CDR3 consists of 14 residues. The germline V gene encodes CDR1 DFQATT and CDR2 SNEGSKA (reference sequence). Trimming pared 1 base from V and 1 base from J, leaving 9 bases between. Here the CDR3 reads CSARGASGTDTQYF. For the CDR3, the DNA is TGCAGTGCTAGAGGGGCTAGCGGCACAGATACGCAGTATTTT.

This rearrangement joins TRBV5-4 to TRBJ1-6; TRBD1 agrees at 7 bases. Germline-derived CDR1 and CDR2 are SGHNT and YYREEE (reference sequence). The CDR3 is 18 residues long. V trimming: 3 bases; J trimming: 8 bases; junction bases outside the gene matches: 17. CDR3: CASSSLTGRQGGYSPLHF. The CDR3 DNA reads as TGTGCCAGCAGCTCGCTGACTGGTAGACAGGGAGGGTATTCACCCCTCCACTTT.

This clonotype was counted at least ten times. The chain combines TRBV7-6 with TRBJ1-3; weak D call: TRBD1 (5 bases). The germline CDR1 and CDR2 sequences are SGHVS and FNYEAQ. The CDR3 covers 15 residues. The V end was cut by 2 bases, the J end by 4 bases, with 12 bases between. The CDR3 protein is CASSLQAGRGNTIYF. The CDR3 DNA follows: TGTGCCAGCAGCTTACAGGCGGGGCGGGGAAACACCATATATTTT.

At least ten counts were recorded for this clonotype. This rearrangement joins TRBV12-3 or TRBV12-4 to TRBJ2-1; a weak D match, TRBD2 (6 bases). The CDR3 runs to 15 residues. V was clipped by 3 bases and J by 6 bases, with 15 bases between them. CDR3: CASSLFAGRVNEQFF. CDR3 nucleotides: TGTGCCAGCAGTTTGTTTGCGGGAAGGGTCAATGAGCAGTTCTTC.

The chain recombines TRBV28 with TRBJ1-1; TRBD1 agrees at 9 bases. Germline CDR1 MDHEN, CDR2 SYDVKM. This CDR3 has 15 amino acids. V was pared by 2 bases and J by 3 bases, with 4 bases of the junction left unmatched. The DNA of the CDR3 is TGTGCCAGCAGTTTACCCACAGGGGGCCACACTGAAGCTTTCTTT. Protein sequence: CASSLPTGGHTEAFF.

The V gene is TRBV27, the J gene TRBJ2-3; 8 nucleotides align to TRBD2. V lost 6 bases to trimming and J lost 0 bases; unmatched junction nucleotides: 5. The CDR3 runs 15 residues. Germline V gene sequence: CDR1 MNHEY, CDR2 SMNVEV (reference sequence). The CDR3 DNA sequence: TGTGCCAGCAGCTCATGGACTAGCAGCACAGATACGCAGTATTTT. Amino acid sequence: CASSSWTSSTDTQYF.

In its sample, this clonotype was seen many times. The rearrangement joins TRBV29-1 to TRBJ2-1; possibly TRBD1 for D (6 bases). Per germline, CDR1 SQVTM and CDR2 ANQGSEA. This CDR3 spans 11 amino acids. With 4 bases removed from V and 9 bases from J, the gap between germline ends came to 10 bases. CDR3 DNA: TGCAGCGTTGTCAGGGGAAGTGAGCAGTTCTTC. Protein sequence: CSVVRGSEQFF.

This clonotype was detected a few times. The chain employs TRBV20-1 and TRBJ1-1, with D unclear. The germline gives CDR1 DFQATT, CDR2 SNEGSKA (reference sequence). Trimming stripped 1 base from V and 1 base from J, with 19 bases between. The CDR3 length is 17 residues. Here the CDR3 reads CSARVSWWGSENTEAFF. CDR3 DNA sequence: TGCAGTGCTAGAGTAAGCTGGTGGGGTTCCGAGAACACTGAAGCTTTCTTT.

This clonotype occurred a few times. This rearrangement joins TRBV29-1 to TRBJ1-2; 9 bases line up with TRBD1. Germline lookup yields CDR1 SQVTM and CDR2 ANQGSEA. The trim removed 0 bases at V and 0 bases at J, leaving 8 bases unmatched. CDR3 length: 17 amino acids. The CDR3, as DNA: TGCAGCGTTGAAGATGGGGGACAGGGTAGGACTAACTATGGCTACACCTTC. Protein sequence: CSVEDGGQGRTNYGYTF. The entire variable domain, with the rest obtained from reference TRBV29-1 and TRBJ1-2, is as follows: SAVISQKPSRDICQRGTSLTIQCQVDSQVTMMFWYRQQPGQSLTLIATANQGSEATYESGFVIDKFPISRPNLTFSTLTVSNMSPEDSSIYLCSVEDGGQGRTNYGYTFGSGTRLTVV.

CDR3 loop: CASSKGIGLLSSGANVLTF. CDR3 coding DNA: TGCGCCAGCTCTAAGGGTATCGGACTTCTTAGCTCTGGGGCCAACGTCCTGACTTTC. The chain uses TRBV5-1 and TRBJ2-6; D may be TRBD2 (5 bases). Germline lookup yields CDR1 SGHRS and CDR2 YFSETQ. V was shortened by 7 bases and J by 0 bases, with 23 bases between the two germline ends. The CDR3 sequence is 19 residues long.

In its sample, this clonotype was seen many times. The chain combines TRBV7-9 with TRBJ1-1; 8 nucleotides agree with TRBD1. The CDR3 is 18 residues long. The ends lost 2 bases at V and 1 base at J; junction bases unmatched: 12. Germline CDR1 and CDR2: SEHNR and FQNEAQ (reference sequence). The CDR3 loop reads CASSLLRTGLEKNTEAFF. In DNA, the CDR3 is TGTGCCAGCAGCTTACTTCGGACAGGGTTGGAAAAGAACACTGAAGCTTTCTTT.

This clonotype occurred many times. The chain couples TRBV7-6 to TRBJ1-5; D ambiguous. There are 13 residues in the CDR3. Per the germline V gene, CDR1 is SGHVS and CDR2 is FNYEAQ. Trimming stripped 1 base from V and 5 bases from J, with 6 bases between. CDR3 bases: TGTGCCAGCAGCTTAGGGAGTTATCAGCCCCAGCATTTT. This encodes CASSLGSYQPQHF.

J is TRBJ2-7 and V is TRBV19; no reliable D call. From germline, CDR1 is LNHDA and CDR2 SQIVND (reference sequence). CDR3 length: 13 amino acids. The V end lost 0 bases, the J end lost 6 bases, and 9 bases lay between the germline ends. The CDR3 DNA reads as TGTGCCAGTAGTATAGAACCCCTTCGCGAGCAGTACTTC. As protein: CASSIEPLREQYF.

This clonotype was seen many times. This chain links TRBV29-1 with TRBJ1-1; no definite D call. The V gene's germline CDR1 is SQVTM and CDR2 ANQGSEA. The CDR3 runs to 12 residues. V was cut by 8 bases and J by 6 bases, with 16 bases left in between. CDR3 amino acids: CSPRRVAAEAFF. CDR3 nucleotides: TGCAGCCCCCGAAGGGTAGCCGCTGAAGCTTTCTTT.

This chain connects TRBV19 to TRBJ2-1, with TRBD1 matching over 7 bases. The CDR3 runs 15 residues. CDR1 LNHDA and CDR2 SQIVND come from the germline V gene (reference sequence). J gave up 3 bases and V 6 bases, and 8 bases lay outside the gene matches. For the CDR3, the DNA is TGTGCCAGTAGCTCGCAGGGGGTTATCTACAATGAGCAGTTCTTC. Its translation: CASSSQGVIYNEQFF. Complete variable domain (other parts from reference TRBV19 and TRBJ2-1): DGGITQSPKYLFRKEGQNVTLSCEQNLNHDAMYWYRQDPGQGLRLIYYSQIVNDFQKGDIAEGYSVSREKKESFPLTVTSAQKNPTAFYLCASSSQGVIYNEQFFGPGTRLTVL.

The sample holds many counts of this clonotype. V is TRBV3-1 and J is TRBJ2-5, with 11 bases fitting TRBD2. This CDR3 spans 14 amino acids. The ends lost 4 bases at V and 2 bases at J; junction bases unmatched: 0. Germline loops: CDR1 LGHDT, CDR2 YNNKEL (reference sequence). The CDR3 region has the DNA TGTGCCAGCAGCCGACTAGCGGGGCAAGAGACCCAGTACTTC. Its protein is CASSRLAGQETQYF.

The chain carries TRBV20-1 and TRBJ2-1, with 13 bases that match TRBD2. V was pared by 5 bases and J by 5 bases, with 12 bases of the junction left unmatched. The germline CDR1 and CDR2 sequences are DFQATT and SNEGSKA (reference sequence). The CDR3 covers 17 residues. CDR3 DNA: TGCAGTGCTTTACTCGGGACTAGCGGGATTATAAACAATGAGCAGTTCTTC. Its translation is CSALLGTSGIINNEQFF.

This sequence joins TRBV10-2 and TRBJ2-1; 10 bases are shared with TRBD2. Trimming at V came to 8 bases and at J to 6 bases, leaving 7 bases not matched to a gene. Germline CDR1 reads WSHSY; CDR2 reads SAAADI. There are 14 residues in the CDR3. CDR3 nucleotides: TGCGCCAGCCGGAGCGGGGGGGCACTCAATGAGCAGTTCTTC. It translates to CASRSGGALNEQFF.